The clone carrying this TCR beta chain was seen a single time. The data are from a study of blood T cells in healthy people across ages. Trimming left V 4 bases short and J 0 bases short, with 13 bases between. There are 17 residues in the CDR3. CDR1 is LGHNA and CDR2 is YSLEER in the germline V gene. A second PCR, run for about 7 to 11 cycles, used a sample-barcoded 5' primer plus a J-beta primer mix. TCRdb used MiXCR to reprocess the 5' RACE reads, holding one entry per CDR3 protein. The sample carries around 500,000 distinct CDR3 sequences, over 25% recorded once. In addition, the sample was reused for a study of T cells of mothers and their children.

What was sequenced was blood. The receptor was isolated from a boy aged 2 to 10 in good health. The chain recombines TRBV4-3 with TRBJ2-6; D might be TRBD1 or TRBD2, each matching 6 bases. This CDR3 reads CASSRRGIASGANVLTF. CDR3 in DNA: TGCGCCAGCAGCCGGAGGGGGATTGCCTCTGGGGCCAACGTCCTGACTTTC.